Below are 14 T cell receptor beta chains sequenced from a single sample in a study of memory CD4+ T cells and cytomegalovirus serostatus (dated by TCRdb to between 2018 and 2020). A FACSAria II was used to sort memory CD4+ T cells, defined as single viable CD3+CD4+CD8-CD45RO+ cells. The method behind the library was the immunoSEQ multiplex PCR assay. TCRdb retrieved this table from immuneACCESS and kept in-frame rearrangements only. Not all clones are present; in checked studies, unresolved V genes account for under half, and no reason is known for the remainder. In this sample the table shows about 38,000 clones, around 80% of which occur a single time. Roughly 5.7% of the sample comes from the top ten. The sequenced sample consisted of memory CD4+ T cells from blood. These TCRs come from an adult in good health and CMV-seropositive.

The chain joins TRBV7-9 to TRBJ1-3; tentatively, D is TRBD1 (5 bases). The CDR3 consists of 16 residues. Germline CDR1 is SEHNR and CDR2 is FQNEAQ (reference sequence). Trimming took off 1 base at V and 0 bases at J, with 10 bases between the two ends. CDR3 nucleotides: TGTGCCAGCAGCTTAGTCTCAGGGAGCTCTGGAAACACCATATATTTT. Translation: CASSLVSGSSGNTIYF. Full variable domain (rest looked up from reference TRBV7-9 and TRBJ1-3): DTGVSQNPRHKITKRGQNVTFRCDPISEHNRLYWYRQTLGQGPEFLTYFQNEAQLEKSRLLSDRFSAERPKGSFSTLEIQRTEQGDSAMYLCASSLVSGSSGNTIYFGEGSWLTVV.

This clone was found a few times. The rearrangement uses TRBV4-3 and TRBJ2-4; tentatively, D is TRBD2 (7 bases). The V end was cut by 6 bases, the J end by 2 bases, with 17 bases between. CDR3 size: 16 residues. CDR1 is LGHNA, CDR2 YSLEER, per germline. The CDR3 protein is CASRNPGGPTKNIQYF. The CDR3 DNA reads TGCGCCAGCAGAAACCCCGGGGGGCCCACCAAAAACATTCAGTACTTC.

The chain links TRBV10-3 to TRBJ2-5; tentatively, D is TRBD1 (5 bases). CDR3 length: 13 amino acids. V was trimmed by 4 bases and J by 4 bases, leaving 10 bases between them. Per the germline V gene, CDR1 is ENHRY and CDR2 is SYGVKD. CDR3 in DNA: TGTGCCATCAGTGCCCAGGGCATAGAGACCCAGTACTTC. This gives the protein CAISAQGIETQYF.

V usage is TRBV9 and J usage is TRBJ1-2; D is unclear. The length of the CDR3 is 12 residues. V lost 0 bases and J 7 bases, leaving 7 bases between the germline ends. Germline CDR1 reads SGDLS; CDR2 reads YYNGEE. CDR3 sequence (DNA): TGTGCCAGCAGCGTAGAATTGGGTGGCTACACCTTC. Its translation: CASSVELGGYTF.

V is TRBV9 and J is TRBJ1-1, with TRBD1 identical over 8 bases. Germline CDR1 is SGDLS and CDR2 is YYNGEE. V lost 2 bases to trimming and J lost 7 bases; unmatched junction nucleotides: 7. CDR3 length: 14 residues. The CDR3 sequence is CASSVGQVVGEAFF. In DNA, the CDR3 is TGTGCCAGCAGCGTGGGACAGGTGGTCGGTGAAGCTTTCTTT.

This clone was seen a handful of times. The gene calls are TRBV4-2 and TRBJ2-1; either TRBD1 or TRBD2 may supply D (6 bases each). Trimming stripped 0 bases from V and 2 bases from J, with 11 bases between. The CDR3 contains 16 residues. The V gene's germline CDR1 is LGHNA and CDR2 YNFKEQ. CDR3 amino acids: CASSQEGAGPYNEQFF. In DNA form, the CDR3 reads TGTGCCAGCAGCCAAGAGGGGGCGGGACCCTACAATGAGCAGTTCTTC.

V and J are TRBV28 and TRBJ1-1; D remains ambiguous. Germline CDR1 and CDR2: MDHEN and SYDVKM. Trimming left V 6 bases short and J 11 bases short, with 13 bases between. The CDR3 has 11 residues. The CDR3 coding sequence is TGTGCCAGCAGGCACCAGATAGGGGCTTTCTTT. Encoded protein: CASRHQIGAFF.

V gene TRBV7-2 combines with J gene TRBJ2-7; 7 bases match TRBD2. Germline V gene sequence: CDR1 SGHTA, CDR2 FQGNSA. Trimming removed 3 bases from V and 4 bases from J; junction bases left unmatched: 3. This CDR3 region has 13 residues. The CDR3 DNA is TGTGCCAGCAGCTTGGGAGGGAGGTACGAGCAGTACTTC. This translates into CASSLGGRYEQYF.

This clone was observed a few times. The chain joins TRBV6-5 to TRBJ2-7; TRBD1 might be the D (6 bases). The length of the CDR3 is 12 residues. V lost 7 bases, J lost 10 bases, and 17 bases lay in between. CDR1 MNHEY and CDR2 SVGAGI come from the germline V gene. CDR3 in amino acids: CASTSSGTTQYF. For the CDR3, the DNA is TGTGCCAGCACTTCCTCCGGGACAACCCAGTACTTC.

The chain couples TRBV4-3 to TRBJ2-1; 8 bases line up with TRBD1. V lost 5 bases, J lost 6 bases, and 12 bases stayed unmatched. Germline CDR1 reads LGHNA; CDR2 reads YSLEER. The CDR3 length is 16 residues. CDR3 sequence (DNA): TGCGCCAGCAGCGCGCGTTGGACAGGGTACGGCAATGAGCAGTTCTTC. It codes for CASSARWTGYGNEQFF.

This clone was observed once. The genes are TRBV27 and TRBJ1-2, with 8 bases aligning to TRBD1. Germline V gene data show CDR1 as MNHEY and CDR2 as SMNVEV (reference sequence). With 7 bases clipped from V and 4 bases from J, the junction kept 2 bases outside the gene matches. The CDR3 has 12 amino acids. The CDR3 region is CASKDRVYGYTF. CDR3 DNA sequence: TGTGCCAGCAAGGACAGGGTCTATGGCTACACCTTC.

The chain joins TRBV4-2 to TRBJ2-4; the D is unclear. CDR1 and CDR2 (germline): LGHNA, YNFKEQ. V was clipped by 0 bases and J by 4 bases, with 10 bases between them. This CDR3 region has 15 residues. CDR3 sequence (DNA): TGTGCCAGCAGCCAAGATAACAGACAAAAAAACATTCAGTACTTC. It specifies CASSQDNRQKNIQYF.

The chain combines TRBV29-1 with TRBJ1-1, with 9 nucleotides matching TRBD1. The CDR3 has 12 residues. Trimming cost V 4 bases and J 10 bases; bases outside gene matches: 7. Germline V lookup: CDR1 SQVTM, CDR2 ANQGSEA. The CDR3 DNA sequence: TGCAGCGTTGGACAGGGGGTACGCGGAGCTTTCTTT. It translates to CSVGQGVRGAFF.

The rearrangement uses TRBV6-1 and TRBJ2-1; D gene unclear. The CDR3 is made up of 15 amino acids. In germline, CDR1 is MNHNS, CDR2 SASEGT. The V and J ends lost 3 bases and 6 bases respectively, with 15 bases between them. CDR3 sequence: CASSDGIPSLNEQFF. The CDR3 region has the DNA TGTGCCAGCAGTGATGGGATACCATCCCTCAATGAGCAGTTCTTC.